This T cell receptor beta chain was profiled in a study of identical twins. TCRdb analysed the 5' RACE reads with MiXCR anew, one entry per CDR3 protein. This table holds 500,000 to 600,000 distinct CDR3 sequences, 20% to 25% found once. V lost 6 bases and J 0 bases, leaving 18 bases between the germline ends. Per the germline V gene, CDR1 is DFQATT and CDR2 is SNEGSKA (reference sequence). This CDR3 has 16 amino acids. These same data were also listed under a study on T cells expressing NK-cell markers.

Sequencing was performed on CD4+ T cells sorted from blood. The origin of this receptor is a woman younger than 30 in good health. The chain recombines TRBV20-1 with TRBJ2-4; D remains ambiguous. The CDR3 loop is CSAERYSRVAKNIQYF. DNA of the CDR3: TGCAGTGCCGAACGGTACAGCCGAGTAGCCAAAAACATTCAGTACTTC.